These T cell receptor beta chains were read from a single sample in a study of cytomegalovirus exposure and HLA in healthy donors. Clones were read by immunoSEQ multiplex PCR, and TCRdb kept only the in-frame ones, dropping some. The sample consists of approximately 190,000 clones, 82% of them appearing once. Input material: PBMCs. The receptors shown here come from a woman aged 18-29 years in good health and CMV-seronegative. Each CDR3 is given with its conserved first and last residue. Fields, in order: V gene, CDR3 protein.

V: TRBV28
CDR3: CASTGTGKTYEQYF

V: TRBV6-1
CDR3: CASNPRSSGYEQYF

V: TRBV6-5
CDR3: CASGQGTSGANVLTF

V: TRBV20-1
CDR3: CSARGANVLTF

V: TRBV7-2
CDR3: CASSFGTGYDNEQFF

V: TRBV7-2
CDR3: CASSRRQGARDTQYF

V: TRBV5-1
CDR3: CASRYNGGGTGELFF

V: TRBV7-8
CDR3: CASSLDGGVINSPLHF

V: TRBV9
CDR3: CASSVQQVILSGANVLTF

V: TRBV7-9
CDR3: CASSPRLGTEETQYF

V: TRBV5-6
CDR3: CASSLDPRGHEQYF

V: TRBV14
CDR3: CASSPTWPRGYTF

V: TRBV10-2
CDR3: CASSIGGATDTQYF

V: TRBV28
CDR3: CAITPGSSYNEQFF

V: TRBV27
CDR3: CASSLTPTGGTLFYGYTF

V: TRBV6-5
CDR3: CASRPRAGGQDTQYF

V: TRBV2
CDR3: CASSEIDRSSGNTIYF

V: TRBV29-1
CDR3: CSVDTSGRGSGANVLTF

V: TRBV7-6
CDR3: CASSSPVGGQGQGGPGANVLTF

V: TRBV4-2
CDR3: CASSQVGEGYNEQFF

V: TRBV27
CDR3: CASSFSAGRQETQYF

V: TRBV7-8
CDR3: CASSLEPGDKDDYGYTF

V: TRBV19
CDR3: CASTAVIGVGAKNIQYF

V: TRBV5-1
CDR3: CASSPGTAAPQETQYF

V: TRBV13
CDR3: CASSLGLAGGYEQYF

V: TRBV6-5
CDR3: CASSTHGEGNTF

V: TRBV27
CDR3: CASSPLGQGELFF

V: TRBV25-1
CDR3: CASSETGLGNTIYF

V: TRBV5-1
CDR3: CASSLASGGTTGELFF

V: TRBV14
CDR3: CASSQQHSSGGADTQYF

V: TRBV2
CDR3: CANSDPTRGLETQYF

V: TRBV15
CDR3: CATSRQTGTSIPQETQYF

V: TRBV7-8
CDR3: CASSPTAPRDSYEQYF

V: TRBV10-3
CDR3: CAISGSGLAGETQYF

V: TRBV2
CDR3: CASSTGLAGAYEQYF

V: TRBV27
CDR3: CASSLTQGWNTEAFF

V: TRBV28
CDR3: CASSSGQLGNIQYF

V: TRBV5-1
CDR3: CASSLAGEYEQYF

V: TRBV6-5
CDR3: CASSYLSGMGSYEQYF

V: TRBV7-8
CDR3: CASSPRLAGAYEQYF

V: TRBV10-3
CDR3: CAISEPLAGVGNEQFF

V: TRBV5-4
CDR3: CASSLRSQETQYF

V: TRBV9
CDR3: CASSESGTDYGYTF

V: TRBV18
CDR3: CASSPNGLAGEYEQYF

V: TRBV10-2
CDR3: CASLEDGQYF

V: TRBV11-2
CDR3: CASSRAYEQYF

V: TRBV5-1
CDR3: CASSSDGTGVYEQYF

V: TRBV4-1
CDR3: CASSQESLPTADTQYF

V: TRBV20-1
CDR3: CSANDPPEAFF

V: TRBV6-6
CDR3: CASSEGQTYEQYF

V: TRBV20-1
CDR3: CSAIYTDTQYF

V: TRBV7-6
CDR3: CASSLAAGVGTDTQYF

V: TRBV4-2
CDR3: CASSQDRNGRANEQYF